Sequencing of this TCR beta chain was carried out in a study of T cell responses to AZD1222 COVID-19 vaccine. Study-wide results and caveats: Rises in breadth and depth of Spike-specific TCRs came after two AZD1222 doses. In a largely white British group with more females than males, clonal diversity was possibly underestimated.

As regards this clone: What it binds is unknown.

Using immunoSEQ multiplex PCR, the repertoire was profiled, and TCRdb retains in-frame clones only, with some absent. The table lists about 130,000 clones, 90% of them singletons. In germline, CDR1 is MNHEY, CDR2 SVGAGI. V was clipped by 6 bases and J by 1 base; unmatched bases: 3. The CDR3 loop spans 15 amino acids. The chain combines TRBV6-5 with TRBJ2-6, with 7 positions matching TRBD2. This sequence originates from an adult in good health. Source: peripheral blood, taken on day 0 of MenACWY control vaccination. The CDR3 coding sequence is TGTGCCAGCAGAACGGGGGGATCTGGGGCCAACGTCCTGACTTTC. Encoded protein: CASRTGGSGANVLTF.